This T cell receptor (beta chain) was identified during a study of T-cell memory formation after mild COVID-19. The wider study: Largely donor-specific TCR clusters were found.

The V gene lost 2 bases and the J gene lost 6 bases, with 18 bases spanning the gap. This CDR3 contains 16 residues. The germline gives CDR1 SGHRS, CDR2 YFSETQ. TCRdb used MiXCR to reprocess the 5' RACE reads, holding one entry per CDR3 protein. The sample lists about 430,000 distinct CDR3 sequences; about 20% were seen once. The genes are TRBV5-1 and TRBJ2-1; D may be TRBD2 (6 bases). The clonotype originates from a man aged 18 to 35 who had mild COVID-19 (a few samples of this study predate the infection). Cell type and time point are not known. Sequenced: PBMCs or a T cell subset sorted from them (not recorded which). The CDR3 loop is CASSLSGGMKTNEQFF. The CDR3 DNA is TGCGCCAGCAGCTTATCTGGCGGGATGAAGACCAATGAGCAGTTCTTC.